The next 12 T cell receptor beta chains were all read from a single sample in a study of shared clonotypes between healthy human individuals. Measured with immunoSEQ multiplex PCR; TCRdb has only the in-frame clones, and not every one. This sample carries 2 million to 2.5 million clones, 85% to 95% of them seen once, and the ten largest clones take approximately 0.4%. Sequenced: naive CD4+ T cells from PBMCs. Noted subset: CD45RA+ positively selected. These TCRs come from a man between 18 and 35 years old in good health. Some clones in this sample may be carry-over from other donors' samples.

V is TRBV11-2 and J is TRBJ2-2; 9 nucleotides agree with TRBD2. V dropped 5 bases and J dropped 0; count of bases not matched to a gene: 4. Germline CDR1 reads SGHAT; CDR2 reads FQNNGV. The CDR3 loop spans 16 amino acids. Here the CDR3 DNA reads TGTGCCAGCAGCCCGATAGCGGGAGCGAACACCGGGGAGCTGTTTTTT. Its protein product is CASSPIAGANTGELFF.

The V gene is TRBV28, the J gene TRBJ1-6; maybe TRBD1 (6 bases). CDR1 and CDR2 from the germline V gene are MDHEN and SYDVKM. This CDR3 region has 16 residues. Between the trimmed V and J ends, which lost 2 bases and 5 bases, there was a span of 13 bases. For the CDR3, the DNA is TGTGCCAGCAGTTTAGGGGGCCCCGACAATAATTCACCCCTCCACTTT. This translates into CASSLGGPDNNSPLHF.

This clone was counted once. The chain couples TRBV29-1 to TRBJ2-5, with TRBD1 as a possible D gene (5 bases). Germline CDR1 reads SQVTM; CDR2 reads ANQGSEA. The CDR3 covers 13 residues. V was shortened by 4 bases and J by 1 base, with 10 bases between the two germline ends. The CDR3 spells CSVAPRVQETQYF. The CDR3 nucleotides read TGCAGCGTTGCCCCCAGGGTCCAAGAGACCCAGTACTTC. Full variable domain (rest looked up from reference TRBV29-1 and TRBJ2-5): SAVISQKPSRDICQRGTSLTIQCQVDSQVTMMFWYRQQPGQSLTLIATANQGSEATYESGFVIDKFPISRPNLTFSTLTVSNMSPEDSSIYLCSVAPRVQETQYFGPGTRLLVL.

The rearrangement uses TRBV4-3 and TRBJ2-3; 11 nucleotides match TRBD2. Germline CDR1 LGHNA, CDR2 YSLEER. After removal of 3 bases from V and 7 bases from J, the junction contained 9 bases not matched to a gene. The CDR3 runs 16 residues. CDR3 loop: CASSQVIAGGRNTQYF. CDR3 nucleotide sequence: TGCGCCAGCAGCCAGGTTATAGCGGGAGGGCGGAATACGCAGTATTTT.

The chain combines TRBV30 with TRBJ2-5, with unresolved D. The DNA end is a closer match to TRBJ2-7, so the J assignment may be wrong. Germline V gives CDR1 GTSNPN, CDR2 SVGIG (reference sequence). The CDR3 runs to 12 residues. The CDR3 nucleotides read TGTGCCTGGAGTGTGTCCCAGGTCGAGCAGTACTTC. Encoded protein: CAWSVSQVEQYF.

The chain carries TRBV5-4 and TRBJ2-1; D ambiguous. V was clipped by 0 bases and J by 8 bases, with 9 bases between them. The CDR3 sequence is 13 residues long. CDR1 and CDR2 (germline): SGHNT, YYREEE (reference sequence). The CDR3 region has the DNA TGTGCCAGCAGCTTGGTGACTCGGGATGAGCAGTTCTTC. Protein product: CASSLVTRDEQFF.

The V and J genes are TRBV7-3 and TRBJ1-5; D possibly corresponds to TRBD1 (5 bases). This CDR3 has 13 residues. In germline, CDR1 is SGHTA, CDR2 FQGTGA. V was pared by 4 bases and J by 5 bases, with 9 bases between. The CDR3 coding sequence is TGTGCCAGCAGCTCAGGGTTCGATCAGCCCCAGCATTTT. This sequence encodes CASSSGFDQPQHF.

The J gene is TRBJ2-5, the V gene TRBV9; 13 nucleotides align to TRBD2. The germline V gene has CDR1 SGDLS and CDR2 YYNGEE. This CDR3 spans 21 amino acids. The V gene end was trimmed by 0 bases and the J gene end by 2 bases; junction bases not matched to a gene: 16. In DNA form, the CDR3 reads TGTGCCAGCAGCGTAGCCAGCGGACTAGCGGGAGACGGGAAGGCTCAAGAGACCCAGTACTTC. Amino acids: CASSVASGLAGDGKAQETQYF.

V usage is TRBV25-1 and J usage is TRBJ2-2; 8 bases align to TRBD2. Germline V gene lookup returns CDR1 MGHDK and CDR2 SYGVNS. The V and J ends lost 4 bases and 3 bases, in that order; junction bases with no gene match: 7. This CDR3 region has 16 residues. As DNA, the CDR3 is TGTGCCAGCAGTGGGGGAGCGGGAGTACACACCGGGGAGCTGTTTTTT. Translated: CASSGGAGVHTGELFF.

The rearrangement joins TRBV28 to TRBJ2-7, with TRBD1 as a possible D gene (5 bases). The CDR3 totals 11 residues. Germline-derived CDR1 and CDR2 are MDHEN and SYDVKM. V lost 1 base and J lost 10, with 8 bases in between. CDR3 nucleotide sequence: TGTGCCAGCAGTTTATTCCAGGGTCAGTACTTC. This gives the protein CASSLFQGQYF.

This chain connects TRBV7-6 to TRBJ2-1; D is unclear. Looked up from germline, CDR1 is SGHVS and CDR2 is FNYEAQ. The CDR3 extends over 12 amino acids. V lost 5 bases to trimming and J lost 8 bases, with 10 bases between them. The chain's CDR3 is CASSHDADEQFF. Written as DNA, the CDR3 is TGTGCCAGCAGCCACGATGCTGATGAGCAGTTCTTC.

The chain joins TRBV5-1 to TRBJ2-5, with 7 bases that match TRBD1. This CDR3 spans 13 amino acids. V lost 6 bases and J lost 2; bases outside the gene matches: 4. CDR1 and CDR2 from the germline V gene are SGHRS and YFSETQ. CDR3 protein: CASIETGQETQYF. In DNA, the CDR3 is TGCGCCAGCATCGAGACAGGGCAAGAGACCCAGTACTTC.